Many counts were recorded for the clone carrying this T cell receptor beta chain. Its antigen remains unidentified. Amplified TCR beta CDR3 regions were obtained using RNA transcripts as template. HTBI-primed first-round RT-PCR preceded second-round multiplex PCR. TCRdb recomputed calls from the multiplex PCR reads with MiXCR, one row per CDR3 protein. The sample shows more than 300,000 distinct CDR3 sequences, less than 20% of them seen only once. These data are taken from a study of Graves' ophthalmopathy and Graves' hyperthyroidism. General study findings and limits: In separating ophthalmopathy from stable hyperthyroidism, a 13-signature model achieved about 90% sensitivity and 81.08% specificity.

The length of the CDR3 is 15 residues. Germline CDR1 KGHDR, CDR2 SFDVKD. The V gene lost 2 bases and the J gene lost 2 bases, with 11 bases spanning the gap. Diagnoses were established from clinical symptoms, serum thyroxine, TRAb, thyroid ultrasound and orbital computed tomography. The origin of this receptor is a woman aged 18-29 years with stable Graves' hyperthyroidism. Material: peripheral blood. The rearrangement uses TRBV24-1 and TRBJ1-1; D unresolved. This CDR3 is CATSDSREGNTEAFF. The CDR3 DNA reads TGTGCCACCAGTGATTCCCGGGAGGGTAACACTGAAGCTTTCTTT.